This T cell receptor beta chain was identified in a study of CD8+ T cells in alopecia areata listed by TCRdb under 2018. A note on the overall study: High-throughput TCRbeta sequencing was used to examine T cell clonal expansion in alopecia areata in both the C3H/HeJ mouse model and human patients. TCRbeta CDR3 regions were amplified by immunoSEQ multiplex PCR with 35 Vbeta forward and 13 Jbeta reverse primers. In humans, TCRbeta sequencing was performed on scalp tissue and on sorted CD4+ and CD8+ peripheral blood T cells from healthy controls and from patients with patchy or totalis/universalis alopecia areata. RNA came from the PAXgene miRNA kit for fixed scalp, the miRNeasy kit for PBMCs, and the RNeasy kit for mouse skin. Scalp clonality was compared among normal scalp (n=4), patchy alopecia areata scalp (n=8), and alopecia totalis/universalis scalp (n=8). General study outcomes and caveats: Scalp TCR repertoire analysis is complicated because resident alphabeta T cells in normal human skin are also sequenced, whereas mouse skin is dominated by gammadelta T cells. TCR sequences shared between patients were less clear than in mice, possibly partly because of HLA diversity in the patient population. Lesional scalp, especially in alopecia totalis/universalis, showed higher clonality and more expanded CD8+ clones than normal scalp, suggesting antigenic drive.

The library was produced with the immunoSEQ multiplex PCR assay. RNA was extracted from all samples and reverse transcribed into cDNA as template for TCR sequencing. SuperScript III was used for first-strand cDNA synthesis, primed with a 2:1 mix of oligo-dT and random hexamers. A synthetic immune receptor repertoire was used to measure amplification bias, and any remaining bias was corrected computationally. The original methods were these. Raw reads were preprocessed for error removal, and CDR3 was defined according to IMGT conventions as running from the conserved cysteine to phenylalanine. To get clonality, Shannon entropy was normalized by log2 of the number of productive unique TCRs and the result was subtracted from 1. CD4 or CD8 identity of scalp clones was inferred by cross-referencing scalp TCRbeta sequences with sorted blood CD4 and CD8 repertoires. Sourced from immuneACCESS, this table was stored by TCRdb with only in-frame sequences that have V and J called. A share of the clones is absent; for the studies checked, an unresolved V gene accounts for under half, and the remainder has no known explanation. For V, J and clone size, that table is used; D and trimming come from the DNA. Across this sample there are some 30,000 clones, with roughly 80% seen only once. Around 20% of the sample comes from the top ten.

From alopecia areata patients, peripheral blood was collected along with lesional scalp punch biopsies. PBMCs were isolated by density centrifugation and stained for CD3, CD4 and CD8, and CD4+ and CD8+ T cells were sorted on a FACSAria. Alopecia areata patients who were not treated were recruited through a multicenter biomarker study. In 4 to 6 patients from the biomarker study, the blood CD8+ T cells went through an additional sort into NKG2D-low and NKG2D-high fractions. With regard to this clone: Its specific antigen is unknown. Base qualities are not at hand, and no much larger clone is one base apart.

Looking up the germline V gene yields CDR1 MNHEY and CDR2 SVGAGI. Including the terminal cysteine and phenylalanine, the CDR3 comprises 14 residues. CDR3 DNA only is kept here, 42 bases in frame from base 1. V is cut back by 4 bases and J by 6 bases, with 7 bases in the junction unmatched. The sequenced material came from NKG2D-low CD8+ T cells sorted from blood. The label giving this sample's cell subset or site can be read as: sorted CD8+ NKG2D-low blood T cells. The receptor was derived from a human donor with alopecia areata. The rearrangement combines TRBV6-5 with TRBJ2-3; 7 middle bases align to TRBD2. The CDR3 protein sequence reads: CASSFSAGVDTQYF. The DNA sequence is TGTGCCAGCAGTTTTTCGGCGGGAGTGGATACGCAGTATTTT.